Each of the 31 T cell receptor beta chains below was sequenced from the same sample in a study of response to subunit inactivated influenza vaccine. Each CDR3 protein gets one entry after TCRdb re-called the RT-PCR reads with MiXCR. The table shows roughly 670,000 distinct CDR3 sequences, with 12% to 15% occurring only once. The sequencing used PBMCs from blood, collected approximately 15 days before vaccination. The receptors here all came from a middle-aged man who received an inactivated influenza vaccine.

As for this clonotype: This is likely a read error, given that the CDR3 carries no conserved phenylalanine or tryptophan at its end. The rearrangement uses TRBV6-2 or TRBV6-3 and TRBJ2-1, with a possible D match to TRBD1 (5 bases). The CDR3 consists of 14 residues. Trimming stripped 5 bases from V and 2 bases from J, with 10 bases between. Per germline, CDR1 MNHEY and CDR2 SVGEGT. CDR3 bases: TGTGCCAGCAGTGGGCAGGGCACCTACAATGAGCAGTTCCTC. It specifies CASSGQGTYNEQFL.

This clonotype appeared many times. CDR3 protein: CASRDPQWTSGGSWTGELFF. The CDR3 bases are TGTGCCAGCAGGGACCCCCAATGGACTAGCGGGGGGAGTTGGACCGGGGAGCTGTTTTTT. V gene TRBV12-3 or TRBV12-4 combines with J gene TRBJ2-2, with 14 bases fitting TRBD2. V gave up 6 bases and J gave up 5 bases; unmatched junction bases: 17. CDR3 length: 20 residues.

There are many counts of this clonotype. The V call is TRBV2, the J call TRBJ2-2; D gene uncertain. Trimming removed 5 bases from V and 0 bases from J, with 13 bases in between. This CDR3 has 16 amino acids. Germline V gene lookup returns CDR1 SNHLY and CDR2 FYNNEI. CDR3 sequence reads: CASSREGLANTGELFF. The CDR3 DNA follows: TGTGCCAGCAGTAGGGAAGGCCTCGCGAACACCGGGGAGCTGTTTTTT.

This clonotype occurred many times. This chain links TRBV29-1 with TRBJ2-3; 8 bases are a match to TRBD2. Germline loops: CDR1 SQVTM, CDR2 ANQGSEA. This CDR3 region has 13 residues. The J segment lost 1 base and the V segment lost 3 bases, leaving 0 bases of the junction unmatched. CDR3 coding DNA: TGCAGCGTTGAGCGGGGGGGCACAGATACGCAGTATTTT. Protein: CSVERGGTDTQYF.

The J gene is TRBJ1-2, the V gene TRBV5-1; D is ambiguous. Germline values: CDR1 SGHRS, CDR2 YFSETQ. The CDR3 runs 13 residues. Trimming stripped 0 bases from V and 4 bases from J, with 7 bases between. The CDR3 loop reads CASSLEGLYGYTF. CDR3 nucleotide sequence: TGCGCCAGCAGCTTGGAAGGGCTCTATGGCTACACCTTC.

There are a few counts of this clonotype. Being one base from a much bigger clone, this may be a read error. The chain links TRBV7-8 to TRBJ2-1, with D possibly TRBD1 on 7 matching bases. Germline CDR1 is SGHVS and CDR2 is FQNEAQ. The CDR3 is 15 amino acids. V was clipped by 5 bases and J by 0 bases, with 11 bases between them. The CDR3: CASSAGQSSYNEQFF. The CDR3 DNA sequence: TGTGCCAGCAGCGCGGGACAGAGCTCCTACAATGAGCAGTTCTTC. Full variable domain (outside the CDR3, taken from reference TRBV7-8 and TRBJ2-1): GAGVSQSPRYKVAKRGQDVALRCDPISGHVSLFWYQQALGQGPEFLTYFQNEAQLDKSGLPSDRFFAERPEGSVSTLKIQRTQQEDSAVYLCASSAGQSSYNEQFFGPGTRLTVL.

This clonotype was observed a single time. The chain is built from TRBV12-3 or TRBV12-4 and TRBJ2-5; D could derive from TRBD1 or TRBD2 (5 bases each). The CDR3 sequence is 12 residues long. Trimming pared 5 bases from V and 8 bases from J, leaving 12 bases between. The CDR3, as DNA: TGTGCCAGCAGTACGCTGGGGGATACCCAGTACTTC. Translating gives CASSTLGDTQYF.

The gene calls are TRBV27 and TRBJ1-2; TRBD1 matches 7 bases. J was trimmed by 3 bases and V by 5 bases; bases with no gene match: 6. This CDR3 region has 14 residues. Germline V CDR1 and CDR2: MNHEY, SMNVEV (reference sequence). The CDR3 loop is CASSRTGTDYGYTF. DNA for the CDR3: TGTGCCAGCAGTAGAACCGGGACAGACTATGGCTACACCTTC.

The chain employs TRBV11-1 and TRBJ2-5, with TRBD2 matching over 7 bases. In germline, CDR1 is SGHAT, CDR2 FQDESV (reference sequence). J gave up 2 bases and V 5 bases, and 8 bases lay outside the gene matches. The CDR3 runs 15 residues. CDR3 sequence (DNA): TGTGCCAGCAGCCCTATGGCTAGCGGACAAGAGACCCAGTACTTC. Its translation: CASSPMASGQETQYF. Filled out from reference TRBV11-1 and TRBJ2-5, the complete variable domain reads EAEVAQSPRYKITEKSQAVAFWCDPISGHATLYWYRQILGQGPELLVQFQDESVVDDSQLPKDRFSAERLKGVDSTLKIQPAELGDSAMYLCASSPMASGQETQYFGPGTRLLVL.

A few counts support this clonotype. The chain combines TRBV15 with TRBJ1-1; D uncertain. This CDR3 contains 16 residues. Between the trimmed V and J ends, which lost 5 bases and 3 bases, there was a span of 19 bases. Germline lookup yields CDR1 LNHNV and CDR2 YYDKDF (reference sequence). Here the CDR3 reads CATSGGAGLLYTEAFF. In DNA form, the CDR3 reads TGTGCCACCAGCGGAGGAGCCGGACTTTTATACACTGAAGCTTTCTTT.

The chain is built from TRBV9 and TRBJ2-1, with D unclear. Trimming pared 0 bases from V and 7 bases from J, leaving 11 bases between. CDR1 and CDR2 from the germline V gene are SGDLS and YYNGEE. This CDR3 spans 14 amino acids. The CDR3 loop is CASSVVGGTNEQFF. The CDR3 nucleotides are TGTGCCAGCAGCGTAGTTGGCGGAACGAATGAGCAGTTCTTC.

This rearrangement joins TRBV4-3 to TRBJ2-1, with 10 bases fitting TRBD2. The V segment lost 8 bases and the J segment 8 bases; nucleotides outside the gene matches: 9. The V gene's germline CDR1 is LGHNA and CDR2 YSLEER. The CDR3 has 14 amino acids. CDR3 residues: CASQEAGGLHEQFF. CDR3 DNA sequence: TGCGCCAGCCAAGAAGCGGGGGGGCTGCATGAGCAGTTCTTC.

The chain couples TRBV5-1 to TRBJ2-2, with D possibly TRBD2 on 5 matching bases. The CDR3 runs 18 residues. V gave up 3 bases and J gave up 0 bases, with 18 bases separating them. CDR1 and CDR2 from the germline V gene are SGHRS and YFSETQ. The CDR3 loop is CASSSPRRAEANTGELFF. DNA for the CDR3: TGCGCCAGCAGCTCCCCCCGTAGGGCGGAGGCGAACACCGGGGAGCTGTTTTTT.

This clonotype was found a few times. The chain employs TRBV12-3 or TRBV12-4 and TRBJ2-4, with D possibly being TRBD2 (6 bases). The CDR3 is 17 residues long. The ends were cut back, 2 bases at V and 0 bases at J, with 14 bases in the middle. Written as DNA, the CDR3 is TGTGCCAGCAGTTTAAGCTCCCAGGGACTAGCCAAAAACATTCAGTACTTC. Protein product: CASSLSSQGLAKNIQYF.

At least ten counts were recorded for this clonotype. This chain joins TRBV2 and TRBJ2-1; 10 bases line up with TRBD2. Germline values: CDR1 SNHLY, CDR2 FYNNEI. The CDR3 sequence is 14 residues long. The junction had 3 bases not matched to a gene; V was cut back by 3 bases and J by 7 bases. The CDR3 nucleotides are TGTGCCAGCAGTGAGCCTAGCGGGAGAAATGAGCAGTTCTTC. It yields the protein CASSEPSGRNEQFF. Based on the CDR3 plus reference TRBV2 and TRBJ2-1, the full variable domain is EPEVTQTPSHQVTQMGQEVILRCVPISNHLYFYWYRQILGQKVEFLVSFYNNEISEKSEIFDDQFSVERPDGSNFTLKIRSTKLEDSAMYFCASSEPSGRNEQFFGPGTRLTVL.

J is TRBJ1-5 and V is TRBV2, with D possibly being TRBD1 (6 bases). This CDR3 comprises 14 residues. Looked up from germline, CDR1 is SNHLY and CDR2 is FYNNEI. Trimming left V 7 bases short and J 2 bases short, with 12 bases between. The CDR3 here is CASMLQGGNQPQHF. The CDR3 DNA reads TGTGCCAGCATGCTACAGGGAGGCAATCAGCCCCAGCATTTT.

The V call is TRBV7-3, the J call TRBJ2-1, with D tentatively TRBD1 (5 bases). In germline, CDR1 is SGHTA, CDR2 FQGTGA. The CDR3 length is 13 residues. V was pared by 5 bases and J by 8 bases, with 13 bases between. The CDR3 region has the DNA TGTGCCAGCAGCCTGACAGTGTGGGATGAGCAGTTCTTC. This sequence encodes CASSLTVWDEQFF.

This clonotype occurred many times. This rearrangement joins TRBV18 to TRBJ2-5, with no clear D. The CDR3 sequence is 12 residues long. V was clipped by 8 bases and J by 0 bases, with 7 bases between them. Germline V gene lookup returns CDR1 KGHSH and CDR2 LQKENI. The CDR3 here is CASSPYQETQYF. CDR3 DNA sequence: TGTGCCAGCAGCCCGTACCAAGAGACCCAGTACTTC.

The V call is TRBV25-1, the J call TRBJ1-6; D unclear. The V gene's germline CDR1 is MGHDK and CDR2 SYGVNS. With 3 bases removed from V and 10 bases from J, the gap between germline ends came to 13 bases. The CDR3 has 14 amino acids. CDR3 coding DNA: TGTGCCAGCAGTGACTCAACGAGTTCGTCACCCCTCCACTTT. Protein product: CASSDSTSSSPLHF.

This clonotype came up many times. V and J are TRBV4-3 and TRBJ1-5; D is uncertain. The germline V gene has CDR1 LGHNA and CDR2 YSLEER. V lost 1 base and J lost 2, with 12 bases in between. This CDR3 region has 16 residues. The CDR3 DNA follows: TGCGCCAGCAGCCAAGCATTTTCAGGCGGCAATCAGCCCCAGCATTTT. Translation gives CASSQAFSGGNQPQHF.

The rearrangement links TRBV28 to TRBJ2-7, with 11 nucleotides matching TRBD1. The ends lost 4 bases at V and 5 bases at J; junction bases unmatched: 10. This CDR3 is 16 amino acids long. Germline values: CDR1 MDHEN, CDR2 SYDVKM. CDR3 region: CASSSPGPGQGDEQYF. In DNA form, the CDR3 reads TGTGCCAGCAGTTCACCTGGACCGGGACAGGGGGACGAGCAGTACTTC.

V and J are TRBV18 and TRBJ2-3, with 13 nucleotides matching TRBD2. In germline, CDR1 is KGHSH, CDR2 LQKENI. The V and J ends lost 1 base and 4 bases, in that order; junction bases with no gene match: 11. The CDR3 covers 19 residues. The CDR3 sequence: CASSPQRLAGGVGADTQYF. CDR3 DNA: TGTGCCAGCTCACCACAGCGACTAGCGGGAGGCGTGGGCGCAGATACGCAGTATTTT.

The rearrangement uses TRBV7-9 and TRBJ2-7, with a weak D call TRBD2 (5 bases). Trimming took off 8 bases at V and 5 bases at J, with 19 bases between the two ends. The CDR3 is 14 residues long. Germline V lookup: CDR1 SEHNR, CDR2 FQNEAQ (reference sequence). CDR3 DNA sequence: TGTGCCAGCCTTTACTTTATCTTGCGGGACGAGCAGTACTTC. It translates to CASLYFILRDEQYF.

This chain uses TRBV27 with TRBJ1-2; 7 bases map to TRBD1. The CDR3 runs to 15 residues. Germline trimming cut 9 bases from V and 3 bases from J; bases unmatched to any gene: 13. CDR1 MNHEY and CDR2 SMNVEV come from the germline V gene (reference sequence). The CDR3 bases are TGTGCCAGTTTAAGCCGACAGGGTAATGACTATGGCTACACCTTC. It translates to CASLSRQGNDYGYTF.

This clonotype occurred a few times. The rearrangement links TRBV20-1 to TRBJ2-7; D call uncertain. The CDR3 runs to 10 residues. Germline CDR1 and CDR2: DFQATT and SNEGSKA (reference sequence). V dropped 3 bases and J dropped 5 bases, with 5 bases sitting between them. CDR3 DNA: TGCAGTGCTAGCCGCCACGAGCAGTACTTC. Translating it yields CSASRHEQYF.

V usage is TRBV20-1 and J usage is TRBJ2-4; 8 nucleotides align to TRBD1. Germline V gene sequence: CDR1 DFQATT, CDR2 SNEGSKA (reference sequence). CDR3 size: 17 residues. V shed 6 bases, J shed 0 bases, and the junction held 13 bases outside the gene matches. CDR3 amino acids: CSADGQGRDLAKNIQYF. CDR3 sequence (DNA): TGCAGTGCCGACGGACAGGGAAGGGATCTAGCCAAAAACATTCAGTACTTC.

This clonotype appeared a few times. The CDR3 nucleotides read TGTGCCAGCATTAGGTATCCCAACCCTCCTAGCGGGGGGCCGCATCATGAGCAGTTCTTC. Translating gives CASIRYPNPPSGGPHHEQFF. This chain connects TRBV12-3 or TRBV12-4 to TRBJ2-1; TRBD2 matches at 11 bases. J gave up 8 bases and V 7 bases, and 25 bases lay outside the gene matches. This CDR3 contains 20 residues.

In this sample, this clonotype turned up many times. The chain employs TRBV24-1 and TRBJ1-2, with 10 bases fitting TRBD1. V gave up 3 bases and J gave up 2 bases; unmatched junction bases: 5. Germline V gene data show CDR1 as KGHDR and CDR2 as SFDVKD. The CDR3 sequence is 16 residues long. The CDR3 sequence: CATSDTRQGANYGYTF. As DNA, the CDR3 is TGTGCCACCAGTGATACTAGACAGGGGGCGAACTATGGCTACACCTTC.

This clonotype was seen more than once but under ten times. The chain joins TRBV4-3 to TRBJ2-1; either TRBD1 or TRBD2 may fit D (5 bases each). V dropped 0 bases and J dropped 3 bases, with 9 bases sitting between them. The CDR3 is 15 amino acids. Germline CDR1 and CDR2: LGHNA and YSLEER. The CDR3 DNA is TGCGCCAGCAGCCAAGAGGGACGCCTCTACAATGAGCAGTTCTTC. Protein: CASSQEGRLYNEQFF.

This clonotype was counted at least ten times. The rearrangement links TRBV2 to TRBJ2-3; 10 bases match TRBD2. Germline-derived CDR1 and CDR2 are SNHLY and FYNNEI. The CDR3 contains 15 residues. V was clipped by 5 bases and J by 1 base; unmatched bases: 3. CDR3: CASSFTSGGTDTQYF. The CDR3 DNA sequence: TGTGCCAGCAGTTTCACTAGCGGGGGCACAGATACGCAGTATTTT.

The chain joins TRBV27 to TRBJ2-7; 12 nucleotides match TRBD1. The CDR3 runs to 15 residues. Germline V lookup: CDR1 MNHEY, CDR2 SMNVEV (reference sequence). J lost 7 bases, V lost 5 bases, and 9 bases had no gene match. CDR3 loop: CASSPPGQGAWEQYF. As DNA, the CDR3 is TGTGCCAGCAGTCCGCCGGGACAGGGGGCTTGGGAGCAGTACTTC.